Listed below are T cell receptor beta chains from one sample, sequenced in a study of blood T cell repertoires in COVID-19. Profiling relied on immunoSEQ multiplex PCR, and the TCRdb table lists in-frame clones only, not all of them. Here the sample spans about 390,000 clones, 80% to 90% being singletons. Sequences were obtained from peripheral blood. The receptor set was obtained from a woman aged 55-70 years with COVID-19, enrolled during active disease. Each CDR3 is given with its conserved first and last residue. A D gene is named only where the DNA matches it firmly. Rows may omit the clone size; those that give it use once, few, many or a size class.

cdr3_nt,cdr3_aa,clone_size,cdr3_length,j_call,v_call,d_call
TGTGCCAGCAGAGGAGGGGGCAGCTATGGCTACACCTTC,CASRGGGSYGYTF,once,13,TRBJ1-2,TRBV25-1,TRBD1
TGCAGCGTTTTGGACAGCACCGGGGAGCTGTTTTTT,CSVLDSTGELFF,once,12,TRBJ2-2,TRBV29-1,-
TGTGCCAGTAGTCCCCGGCACAGGGGGACCGACGAGCAGTACTTC,CASSPRHRGTDEQYF,-,15,TRBJ2-7,TRBV19,TRBD1
TGTGCCAGCAGCGAACTAGCGGGGGGCCTCACAGATACGCAGTATTTT,CASSELAGGLTDTQYF,once,16,TRBJ2-3,TRBV27,TRBD2
TGCGCCAGCAGCGCTTTAGGACAGTTGAACACTGAAGCTTTCTTT,CASSALGQLNTEAFF,-,15,TRBJ1-1,TRBV5-1,-
TGTGCCAGCAGCTCGTCCTCGGAGGGTTTAAACTATGGCTACACCTTC,CASSSSSEGLNYGYTF,-,16,TRBJ1-2,TRBV7-9,-
TGTGCCTGGAGTTCCCCCGGGACAGAAGCTGGAAACACCATATATTTT,CAWSSPGTEAGNTIYF,-,16,TRBJ1-3,TRBV30,TRBD1
TGTGCCAGCAGTAGGGACAGGGTTGATGGCTACACCTTC,CASSRDRVDGYTF,-,13,TRBJ1-2,TRBV6-5,TRBD1
TGTGCTAGCAGCTTGGACACTTACAATGAGCAGTTCTTC,CASSLDTYNEQFF,-,13,TRBJ2-1,TRBV7-7,-
TGTGCCAGCAGTGAAGCGGGGAGAGGACGAGGTGAGCAGTTCTTC,CASSEAGRGRGEQFF,-,15,TRBJ2-1,TRBV6-1,-
TGTGCCAGCAGCTTATCAGGGTCCCAAGAGACCCAGTACTTC,CASSLSGSQETQYF,-,14,TRBJ2-5,TRBV7-3,-
TGTGCCAGCAGCTCTGGCCAAGGGACAGGGGTGTTTGGGAATGGCTACACCTTC,CASSSGQGTGVFGNGYTF,-,18,TRBJ1-2,TRBV5-4,TRBD1
TGCGCCAGCAGCTTCAGGGAAACCGGGGAGCTGTTTTTT,CASSFRETGELFF,-,13,TRBJ2-2,TRBV5-1,-
TGTGCCAGCAGCCTCGGATCGACTAATCAGCCCCAGCATTTT,CASSLGSTNQPQHF,-,14,TRBJ1-5,TRBV3-1/TRBV3-2,-
TGTGCCAGCAGCAACTACGGGACAGCAACTAATGAAAAACTGTTTTTT,CASSNYGTATNEKLFF,-,16,TRBJ1-4,TRBV7-9,TRBD1
TGTGCCTCCAGTGTGGGACAGTTTCCTGGCAGGGACGGCTACACCTTC,CASSVGQFPGRDGYTF,-,16,TRBJ1-2,TRBV6-1,TRBD1